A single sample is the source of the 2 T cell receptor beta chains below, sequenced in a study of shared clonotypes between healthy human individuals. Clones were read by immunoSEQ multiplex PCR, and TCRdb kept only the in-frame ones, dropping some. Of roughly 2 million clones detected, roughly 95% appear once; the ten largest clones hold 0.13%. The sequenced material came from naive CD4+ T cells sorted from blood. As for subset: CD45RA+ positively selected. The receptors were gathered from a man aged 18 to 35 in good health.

The CDR3 loop is CASSLNAGTTSYEQYF. Here the CDR3 DNA reads TGCGCCAGCAGTTTGAACGCCGGGACAACGAGTTACGAGCAGTACTTC. V and J are TRBV5-1 and TRBJ2-7, with TRBD1 as a possible D gene (6 bases). The CDR3 loop spans 16 amino acids. In germline, CDR1 is SGHRS, CDR2 YFSETQ. Deletions cut 5 bases from V and 4 bases from J, with 22 bases between. The full variable domain, its missing parts supplied by reference TRBV5-1 and TRBJ2-7, is KAGVTQTPRYLIKTRGQQVTLSCSPISGHRSVSWYQQTPGQGLQFLFEYFSETQRNKGNFPGRFSGRQFSNSRSEMNVSTLELGDSALYLCASSLNAGTTSYEQYFGPGTRLTVT.

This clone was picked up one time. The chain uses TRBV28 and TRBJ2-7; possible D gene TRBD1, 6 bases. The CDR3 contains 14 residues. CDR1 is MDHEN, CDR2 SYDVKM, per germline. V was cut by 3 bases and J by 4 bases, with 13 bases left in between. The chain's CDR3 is CASSFVQGRYEQYF. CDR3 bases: TGTGCCAGCAGTTTCGTTCAGGGGCGGTACGAGCAGTACTTC. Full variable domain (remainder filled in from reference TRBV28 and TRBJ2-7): DVKVTQSSRYLVKRTGEKVFLECVQDMDHENMFWYRQDPGLGLRLIYFSYDVKMKEKGDIPEGYSVSREKKERFSLILESASTNQTSMYLCASSFVQGRYEQYFGPGTRLTVT.